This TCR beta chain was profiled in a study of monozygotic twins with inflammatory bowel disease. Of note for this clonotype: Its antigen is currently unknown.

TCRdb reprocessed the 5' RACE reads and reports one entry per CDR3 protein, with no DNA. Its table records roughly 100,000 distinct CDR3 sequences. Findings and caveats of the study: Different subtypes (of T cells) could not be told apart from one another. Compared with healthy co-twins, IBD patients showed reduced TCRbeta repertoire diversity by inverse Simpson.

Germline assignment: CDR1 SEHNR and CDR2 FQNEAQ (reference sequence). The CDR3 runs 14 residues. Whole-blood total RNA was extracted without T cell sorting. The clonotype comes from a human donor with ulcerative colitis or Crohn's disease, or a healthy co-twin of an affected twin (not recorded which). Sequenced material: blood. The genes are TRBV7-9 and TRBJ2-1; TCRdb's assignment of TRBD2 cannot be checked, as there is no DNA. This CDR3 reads CASSSTSGGAEQFF. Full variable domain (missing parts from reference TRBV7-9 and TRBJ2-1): DTGVSQNPRHKITKRGQNVTFRCDPISEHNRLYWYRQTLGQGPEFLTYFQNEAQLEKSRLLSDRFSAERPKGSFSTLEIQRTEQGDSAMYLCASSSTSGGAEQFFGPGTRLTVL.